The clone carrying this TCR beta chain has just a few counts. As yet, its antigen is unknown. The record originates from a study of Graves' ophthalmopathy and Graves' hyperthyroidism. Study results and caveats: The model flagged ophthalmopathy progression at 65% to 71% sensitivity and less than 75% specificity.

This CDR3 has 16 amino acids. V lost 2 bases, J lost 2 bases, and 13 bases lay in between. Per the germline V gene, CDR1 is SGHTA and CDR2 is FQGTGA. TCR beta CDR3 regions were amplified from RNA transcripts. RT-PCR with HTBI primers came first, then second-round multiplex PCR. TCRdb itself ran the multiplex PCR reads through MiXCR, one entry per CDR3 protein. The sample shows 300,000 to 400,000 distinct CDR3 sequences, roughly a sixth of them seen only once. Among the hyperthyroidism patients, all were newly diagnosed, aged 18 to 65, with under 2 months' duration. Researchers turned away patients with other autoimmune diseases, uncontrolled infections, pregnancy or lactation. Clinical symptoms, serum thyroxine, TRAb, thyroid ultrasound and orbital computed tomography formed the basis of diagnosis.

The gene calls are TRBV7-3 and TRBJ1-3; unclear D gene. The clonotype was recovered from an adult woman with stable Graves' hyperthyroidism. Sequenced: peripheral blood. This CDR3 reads CASSLGFLPPGNTIYF. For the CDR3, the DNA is TGTGCCAGCAGCTTAGGGTTCCTCCCCCCTGGAAACACCATATATTTT.